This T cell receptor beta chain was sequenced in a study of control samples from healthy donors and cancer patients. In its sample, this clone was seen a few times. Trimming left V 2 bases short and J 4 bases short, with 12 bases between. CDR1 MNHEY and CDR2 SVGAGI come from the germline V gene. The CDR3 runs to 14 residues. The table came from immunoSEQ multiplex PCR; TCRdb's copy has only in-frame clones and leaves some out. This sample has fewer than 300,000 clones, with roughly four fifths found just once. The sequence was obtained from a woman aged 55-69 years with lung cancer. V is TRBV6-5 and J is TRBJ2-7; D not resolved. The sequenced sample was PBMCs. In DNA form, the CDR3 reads TGTGCCAGCAGTTACCGGTCTACGAGATACGAGCAGTACTTC. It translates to CASSYRSTRYEQYF.